This TCR beta chain was sequenced during a study of blood T cell repertoires in COVID-19. Whole-study context: Spain, Italy and the United States supplied samples that represented acute and convalescent COVID-19. The analysed material was cDNA or gDNA that came from T cells, B-cell-depleted T cells, or PBMCs.

Germline V CDR1 and CDR2: LNHDA, SQIVND (reference sequence). V was pared by 3 bases and J by 8 bases, with 11 bases between. This CDR3 is 13 amino acids long. TCRdb's copy holds only in-frame clones and misses some; the assay was immunoSEQ multiplex PCR. The data show some 220,000 clones, with 75% to 85% seen just once and 9.5% to 15% held by the top ten. The sample comprised peripheral blood. The J gene is TRBJ2-1, the V gene TRBV19, with a tentative D call TRBD1 (6 bases). The clonotype was recovered from a human donor in a cohort sampled during active COVID-19. Written as DNA, the CDR3 is TGTGCCAGTAGTATTAACAGGGTCCATGAGCAGTTCTTC. Translating gives CASSINRVHEQFF.